The rows below give T cell receptor beta chains drawn from one sample of a study of beta chain features in type 1 diabetes. Repertoires were generated with immunoSEQ multiplex PCR, while TCRdb's copy carries only in-frame clones and drops some. The data show nearly 250,000 clones, with roughly an eighth seen just once and about 0.026% held by the top ten. Sequenced sample: naive CD4+ T cells from blood. These TCRs come from a woman in her thirties or forties in good health. The CDR3 runs from the conserved cysteine through the conserved F or W. A D gene is named only where the DNA matches it firmly. Only some rows state a clone size, as once, few, many or a class for expanded clones.

V gene: TRBV9; J gene: TRBJ2-3; clone size: .; D gene: TRBD2; CDR3 protein: CASSVLSGGSTDTQYF; CDR3 DNA: TGTGCCAGCAGCGTATTAAGCGGGGGGAGCACAGATACGCAGTATTTT
V gene: TRBV18; J gene: TRBJ1-2; clone size: .; D gene: TRBD1; CDR3 protein: CASSRGTGDGYTF; CDR3 DNA: TGTGCCAGCTCACGGGGGACAGGGGATGGCTACACCTTC
V gene: TRBV2; J gene: TRBJ2-7; clone size: few; D gene: TRBD2; CDR3 protein: CASSETLAGAYEQYF; CDR3 DNA: TGTGCCAGCAGTGAAACCCTAGCGGGGGCCTACGAGCAGTACTTC
V gene: TRBV5-8; J gene: TRBJ1-1; clone size: few; D gene: TRBD1; CDR3 protein: CASSQLTDRASEAFF; CDR3 DNA: TGTGCCAGCAGCCAGTTAACGGACAGGGCCTCTGAAGCTTTCTTT
V gene: TRBV5-5; J gene: TRBJ1-4; clone size: .; D gene: TRBD1; CDR3 protein: CASSPPGQGGEKLFF; CDR3 DNA: TGTGCCAGCAGCCCACCGGGACAGGGTGGTGAAAAACTGTTTTTT
V gene: TRBV7-9; J gene: TRBJ2-2; clone size: few; D gene: .; CDR3 protein: CASSLGATGELFF; CDR3 DNA: TGTGCCAGCAGCTTAGGGGCTACCGGGGAGCTGTTTTTT
V gene: TRBV6-5; J gene: TRBJ1-1; clone size: .; D gene: .; CDR3 protein: CASSYSIQGPAFF; CDR3 DNA: TGTGCCAGCAGTTACTCGATACAGGGCCCAGCTTTCTTT
V gene: TRBV7-2; J gene: TRBJ2-5; clone size: .; D gene: TRBD2; CDR3 protein: CASSFGVAGLTQYF; CDR3 DNA: TGTGCCAGCAGCTTTGGCGTAGCGGGGTTGACCCAGTACTTC
V gene: TRBV19; J gene: TRBJ2-7; clone size: .; D gene: .; CDR3 protein: CASCYRVSHEQYF; CDR3 DNA: TGTGCCAGCTGCTACAGGGTTTCCCACGAGCAGTACTTC
V gene: TRBV5-1; J gene: TRBJ2-2; clone size: .; D gene: .; CDR3 protein: CASSPELHSGNTGELFF; CDR3 DNA: TGCGCCAGCAGCCCTGAGCTGCACAGCGGGAACACCGGGGAGCTGTTTTTT
V gene: TRBV10-3; J gene: TRBJ2-7; clone size: .; D gene: .; CDR3 protein: CAISAGQYSYEQYF; CDR3 DNA: TGTGCCATCAGTGCAGGACAGTACTCCTACGAGCAGTACTTC
V gene: TRBV11-2; J gene: TRBJ2-7; clone size: few; D gene: TRBD2; CDR3 protein: CASSFGTSGAYYEQYF; CDR3 DNA: TGTGCCAGCAGCTTTGGGACTAGCGGGGCATACTACGAGCAGTACTTC
V gene: TRBV7-6; J gene: TRBJ1-1; clone size: few; D gene: TRBD1; CDR3 protein: CASSSIAGTGNTEAFF; CDR3 DNA: TGTGCCAGCAGCTCGATAGCCGGGACAGGGAACACTGAAGCTTTCTTT
V gene: TRBV7-9; J gene: TRBJ1-3; clone size: .; D gene: .; CDR3 protein: CASSLEGGSGNTIYF; CDR3 DNA: TGTGCCAGCAGCTTAGAAGGCGGCTCTGGAAACACCATATATTTT
V gene: TRBV7-9; J gene: TRBJ2-1; clone size: .; D gene: .; CDR3 protein: CASSSGQYYNEQFF; CDR3 DNA: TGTGCCAGCAGCTCAGGACAGTATTACAATGAGCAGTTCTTC
V gene: TRBV10-3; J gene: TRBJ2-2; clone size: .; D gene: .; CDR3 protein: CASAGTSNTGELFF; CDR3 DNA: TGTGCCAGTGCCGGGACATCGAACACCGGGGAGCTGTTTTTT
V gene: TRBV10-3; J gene: TRBJ2-3; clone size: few; D gene: TRBD2; CDR3 protein: CAISTRTSGGTGVRQYF; CDR3 DNA: TGTGCCATCAGTACCCGGACTAGCGGGGGGACCGGGGTCAGGCAGTATTTT
V gene: TRBV10-3; J gene: TRBJ2-7; clone size: few; D gene: TRBD1; CDR3 protein: CAISGTGGTYEQYF; CDR3 DNA: TGTGCCATCAGTGGGACAGGGGGGACGTACGAGCAGTACTTC
V gene: TRBV29-1; J gene: TRBJ2-5; clone size: many; D gene: .; CDR3 protein: CSVLGGAQETQYF; CDR3 DNA: TGCAGCGTTCTTGGGGGGGCTCAAGAGACCCAGTACTTC
V gene: TRBV5-4; J gene: TRBJ2-7; clone size: .; D gene: TRBD2; CDR3 protein: CASSSRAGTYEQYF; CDR3 DNA: TGTGCCAGCAGCTCAAGAGCGGGGACCTACGAGCAGTACTTC
V gene: TRBV6-5; J gene: TRBJ2-2; clone size: .; D gene: .; CDR3 protein: CASSSVSNTGELFF; CDR3 DNA: TGTGCCAGCAGTTCAGTATCGAACACCGGGGAGCTGTTTTTT
V gene: TRBV20-1; J gene: TRBJ2-3; clone size: .; D gene: .; CDR3 protein: CSVGGTDTQYF; CDR3 DNA: TGCAGTGTAGGGGGCACAGATACGCAGTATTTT
V gene: TRBV2; J gene: TRBJ2-5; clone size: .; D gene: .; CDR3 protein: CASLLAHQETQYF; CDR3 DNA: TGTGCCAGCCTTCTAGCGCATCAAGAGACCCAGTACTTC
V gene: TRBV19; J gene: TRBJ2-2; clone size: few; D gene: .; CDR3 protein: CASSPRVNRDTGELFF; CDR3 DNA: TGTGCCAGTAGTCCCAGGGTCAATAGGGACACCGGGGAGCTGTTTTTT
V gene: TRBV18; J gene: TRBJ1-1; clone size: .; D gene: .; CDR3 protein: CASSQGVNTEAFF; CDR3 DNA: TGTGCCAGCTCACAGGGGGTGAACACTGAAGCTTTCTTT
V gene: TRBV19; J gene: TRBJ2-5; clone size: .; D gene: .; CDR3 protein: CASSPLQGREETQYF; CDR3 DNA: TGTGCCAGTAGCCCTCTTCAGGGCAGGGAAGAGACCCAGTACTTC
V gene: TRBV2; J gene: TRBJ2-4; clone size: few; D gene: .; CDR3 protein: CASSPDRRGNIQYF; CDR3 DNA: TGTGCCAGCAGTCCAGACAGAAGGGGAAACATTCAGTACTTC
V gene: TRBV18; J gene: TRBJ2-7; clone size: .; D gene: TRBD1; CDR3 protein: CASSPLGTVTYEQYF; CDR3 DNA: TGTGCCAGCTCACCACTAGGGACAGTCACCTACGAGCAGTACTTC
V gene: TRBV2; J gene: TRBJ2-3; clone size: .; D gene: TRBD2; CDR3 protein: CASRTGGGTDTQYF; CDR3 DNA: TGTGCCAGCAGGACGGGGGGGGGCACAGATACGCAGTATTTT
V gene: TRBV18; J gene: TRBJ1-5; clone size: .; D gene: TRBD1; CDR3 protein: CASSPRRTGQGLNQPQHF; CDR3 DNA: TGTGCCAGCTCACCACGTCGAACGGGACAGGGTTTGAATCAGCCCCAGCATTTT
V gene: TRBV29-1; J gene: TRBJ2-5; clone size: .; D gene: .; CDR3 protein: CSGTWGVETQYF; CDR3 DNA: TGCAGCGGGACTTGGGGAGTGGAGACCCAGTACTTC
V gene: TRBV18; J gene: TRBJ2-1; clone size: .; D gene: TRBD2; CDR3 protein: CASSRGLAGIGDEQFF; CDR3 DNA: TGTGCCAGCTCACGAGGACTAGCGGGCATTGGGGATGAGCAGTTCTTC
V gene: TRBV5-1; J gene: TRBJ2-5; clone size: few; D gene: .; CDR3 protein: CASSSVAVNQETQYF; CDR3 DNA: TGCGCCAGCAGCTCCGTAGCAGTTAATCAAGAGACCCAGTACTTC
V gene: TRBV7-9; J gene: TRBJ1-4; clone size: .; D gene: .; CDR3 protein: CASSVGSGGGGEKLFF; CDR3 DNA: TGTGCCAGCAGTGTGGGCTCCGGGGGAGGGGGTGAAAAACTGTTTTTT
V gene: TRBV5-1; J gene: TRBJ1-1; clone size: .; D gene: .; CDR3 protein: CASSLAGGSREAFF; CDR3 DNA: TGCGCCAGCAGCTTGGCTGGGGGCAGTCGAGAAGCTTTCTTT
V gene: TRBV7-9; J gene: TRBJ1-6; clone size: .; D gene: .; CDR3 protein: CASSSRSGGDNSPLHF; CDR3 DNA: TGTGCCAGCAGCTCAAGGTCGGGGGGAGATAATTCACCCCTCCACTTT
V gene: TRBV19; J gene: TRBJ2-2; clone size: few; D gene: TRBD2; CDR3 protein: CASRGTSGGDTGELFF; CDR3 DNA: TGTGCCAGTAGGGGGACTAGCGGGGGGGACACCGGGGAGCTGTTTTTT
V gene: TRBV9; J gene: TRBJ2-3; clone size: few; D gene: .; CDR3 protein: CASSVRTPDSIRYF; CDR3 DNA: TGTGCCAGCAGCGTTAGAACCCCAGATAGCATTCGGTATTTT
V gene: TRBV6-6; J gene: TRBJ1-1; clone size: few; D gene: .; CDR3 protein: CASGRTEAFF; CDR3 DNA: TGTGCCAGTGGGAGGACTGAAGCTTTCTTT
V gene: TRBV11-2; J gene: TRBJ1-2; clone size: many; D gene: .; CDR3 protein: CASSPSGRGKGYTF; CDR3 DNA: TGTGCCAGCAGCCCCTCGGGAAGAGGGAAAGGCTACACCTTC
V gene: TRBV7-2; J gene: TRBJ2-5; clone size: .; D gene: .; CDR3 protein: CASVSLRGQETQYF; CDR3 DNA: TGTGCCAGCGTTAGCCTACGGGGCCAAGAGACCCAGTACTTC
V gene: TRBV5-1; J gene: TRBJ1-2; clone size: .; D gene: .; CDR3 protein: CASSLDSYGYTF; CDR3 DNA: TGCGCCAGCAGCCTTGACAGCTATGGCTACACCTTC
V gene: TRBV27; J gene: TRBJ1-2; clone size: few; D gene: TRBD1; CDR3 protein: CASSLRVPRGPDYGYTF; CDR3 DNA: TGTGCCAGCAGTTTACGGGTTCCCAGGGGGCCGGACTATGGCTACACCTTC
V gene: TRBV7-2; J gene: TRBJ2-5; clone size: few; D gene: TRBD2; CDR3 protein: CASSLSTSGGQETQYF; CDR3 DNA: TGTGCCAGCAGCCTGTCGACTAGCGGGGGGCAAGAGACCCAGTACTTC
V gene: TRBV4-2; J gene: TRBJ2-3; clone size: few; D gene: .; CDR3 protein: CASSQDRWRAGTDTQYF; CDR3 DNA: TGTGCCAGCAGCCAAGATCGTTGGAGGGCCGGGACAGATACGCAGTATTTT
V gene: TRBV7-8; J gene: TRBJ2-2; clone size: few; D gene: .; CDR3 protein: CASSLIGGWDTGELFF; CDR3 DNA: TGTGCCAGCAGCTTAATCGGGGGATGGGACACCGGGGAGCTGTTTTTT
V gene: TRBV5-4; J gene: TRBJ2-3; clone size: .; D gene: TRBD2; CDR3 protein: CASSLTSGGRADTQYF; CDR3 DNA: TGTGCCAGCAGCTTAACTAGCGGGGGCCGGGCAGATACGCAGTATTTT
V gene: TRBV5-4; J gene: TRBJ1-1; clone size: few; D gene: TRBD1; CDR3 protein: CASSWGTAMNTEAFF; CDR3 DNA: TGTGCCAGCAGCTGGGGGACAGCCATGAACACTGAAGCTTTCTTT